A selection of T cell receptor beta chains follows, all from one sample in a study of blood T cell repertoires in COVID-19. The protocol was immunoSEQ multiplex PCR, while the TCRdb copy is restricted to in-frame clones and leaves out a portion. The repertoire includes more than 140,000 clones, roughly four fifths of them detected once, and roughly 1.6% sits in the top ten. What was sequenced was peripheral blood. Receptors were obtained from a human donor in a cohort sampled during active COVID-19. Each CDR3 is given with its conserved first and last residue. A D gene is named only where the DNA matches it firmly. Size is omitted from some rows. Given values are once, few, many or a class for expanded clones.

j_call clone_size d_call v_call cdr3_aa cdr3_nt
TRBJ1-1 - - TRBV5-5 CASSLGSPTEAFF TGTGCCAGCAGCTTGGGGAGCCCCACTGAAGCTTTCTTT
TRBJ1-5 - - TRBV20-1 CSASRQGIDQPQHF TGCAGTGCTAGTAGGCAGGGAATTGATCAGCCCCAGCATTTT
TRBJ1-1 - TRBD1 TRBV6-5 CASSPRDREAFF TGTGCCAGCAGCCCCCGAGACAGGGAGGCTTTCTTT
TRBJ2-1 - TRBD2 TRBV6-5 CASSSPLAGNYNEQFF TGTGCCAGCAGTTCACCCCTAGCGGGAAACTACAATGAGCAGTTCTTC
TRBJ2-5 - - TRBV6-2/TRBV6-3 CASSYGDLRGAQYF TGTGCCAGCAGTTATGGGGACCTCAGGGGGGCCCAGTACTTC
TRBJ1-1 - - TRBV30 CAWMNRLSTEAFF TGTGCCTGGATGAACAGGTTGAGCACTGAAGCTTTCTTT
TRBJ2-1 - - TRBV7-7 CASSLAAGREQFF TGTGCTAGCAGCTTAGCGGCAGGCCGGGAGCAGTTCTTC
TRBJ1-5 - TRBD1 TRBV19 CASSPKDRGSYQPQHF TGTGCCAGTAGTCCCAAGGACAGGGGATCGTATCAGCCCCAGCATTTT
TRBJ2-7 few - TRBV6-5 CASRPRDSYYEQYF TGTGCCAGCAGGCCCCGGGACTCATACTACGAGCAGTACTTC
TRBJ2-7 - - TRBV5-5 CASSSLAAPSEQYF TGTGCCAGCAGCTCACTCGCTGCACCATCCGAGCAGTACTTC
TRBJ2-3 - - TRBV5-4 CASSLDPGGTDTQYF TGTGCCAGCAGCTTGGATCCGGGTGGCACAGATACGCAGTATTTT
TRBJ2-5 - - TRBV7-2 CASSPRTQETQYF TGTGCCAGCAGCCCCCGAACTCAAGAGACCCAGTACTTC
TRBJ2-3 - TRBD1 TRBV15 CATGRDRGTDTQYF TGTGCCACCGGCCGGGACAGGGGAACAGATACGCAGTATTTT
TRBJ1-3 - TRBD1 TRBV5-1 CASSQGDGNTIYF TGCGCCAGCAGCCAGGGGGATGGAAACACCATATATTTT
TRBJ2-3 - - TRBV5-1 CASSLEVSGLGDTQYF TGCGCCAGCAGCTTGGAAGTGTCAGGGCTCGGGGATACGCAGTATTTT
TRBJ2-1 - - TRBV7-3 CASSLQIGGADPIHDEQFF TGTGCCAGCAGCTTGCAAATAGGAGGGGCGGACCCCATACATGATGAGCAGTTCTTC
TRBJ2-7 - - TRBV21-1 CASSKHREEPEPTYEQYF TGTGCCAGCAGCAAACACAGGGAAGAGCCCGAACCCACCTACGAGCAGTACTTC
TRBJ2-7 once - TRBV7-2 CASEGVSGLSEQYF TGTGCCAGCGAGGGGGTATCGGGGCTCAGCGAGCAGTACTTC